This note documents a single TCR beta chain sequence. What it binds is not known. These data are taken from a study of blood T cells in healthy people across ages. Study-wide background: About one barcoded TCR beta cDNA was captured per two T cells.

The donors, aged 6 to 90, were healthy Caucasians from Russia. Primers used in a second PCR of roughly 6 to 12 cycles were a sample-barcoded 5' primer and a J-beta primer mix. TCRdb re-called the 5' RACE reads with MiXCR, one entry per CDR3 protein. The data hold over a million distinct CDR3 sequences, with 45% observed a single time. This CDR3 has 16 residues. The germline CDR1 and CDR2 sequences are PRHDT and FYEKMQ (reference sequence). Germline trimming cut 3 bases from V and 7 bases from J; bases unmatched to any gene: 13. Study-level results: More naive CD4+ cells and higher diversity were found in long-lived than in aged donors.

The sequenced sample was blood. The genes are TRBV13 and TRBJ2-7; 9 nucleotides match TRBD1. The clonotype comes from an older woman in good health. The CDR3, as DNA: TGTGCCAGCAGCTTGGGGACAGGGATCTCCTACAATGAGCAGTACTTC. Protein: CASSLGTGISYNEQYF.